This T cell receptor (beta chain) was captured in a study of identifying expanded T cells in peripheral blood. Produced via immunoSEQ multiplex PCR; TCRdb's table is partial and in-frame only. The repertoire holds roughly 100,000 clones, about 91% seen once, with 14% in the top ten. This clone has a handful of counts. Its antigen is as yet unknown. The CDR3 has 13 residues. The germline V and J ends were trimmed by 3 bases and 6 bases, with 12 bases remaining between them. The germline CDR1 and CDR2 sequences are SQVTM and ANQGSEA. Findings and limits, study-wide: Across healthy donors, higher total template counts meant significantly greater roughly two-week count variance. Differentially abundant clones: 0.95 to 1.5 between replicates, about 15 at 2 to 3 weeks, under 25 at four.

Healthy donors had no documented immune events, such as infections, while sampled. Sample: blood. The TCR originated in a person between 18 and 75 years old in good health. This rearrangement joins TRBV29-1 to TRBJ2-1, with D unresolved. The CDR3 nucleotides read TGCAGCGTTGAGTCGAGCGTTGGCAATGAGCAGTTCTTC. Its translation is CSVESSVGNEQFF.